This TCR beta chain was identified during a study of CD8 T cells in Susac syndrome. The V end lost 5 bases, the J end lost 5 bases, and 15 bases lay between the germline ends. Germline assignment: CDR1 SEHNR and CDR2 FQNEAQ (reference sequence). The CDR3 extends over 15 amino acids. Sequencing of TCR beta was performed on blood CD8+ and CD4+ T cells. Patients with stable or active relapsing-remitting disease, all of them treatment-naive, made up the multiple sclerosis controls. Negative isolation yielded the CD8+ and CD4+ T cells, while FACS enriched the TEMRA cells. Random hexamers primed reverse transcription of about 0.45 to 1 ug RNA. TCR beta CDR3 was amplified by immunoSEQ covering 54 Vbeta and 13 Jbeta. TCRdb ran MiXCR on the immunoSEQ multiplex PCR reads and lists one entry per CDR3 protein. Here the sample spans about 60,000 distinct CDR3 sequences, just under 95% being singletons.

This receptor was taken from a human donor with multiple sclerosis. The chain has TRBV7-9 and TRBJ2-2; D is perhaps TRBD1 (6 bases). The material sequenced was CD8+ T cells from PBMCs. CDR3 DNA: TGTGCCAGCAGCCCGTCCGGGACACTGACCGGGGAGCTGTTTTTT. Protein: CASSPSGTLTGELFF.